This T cell receptor beta chain appears in the sequencing data of a study of T-cell reconstitution after alpha-beta-depleted transplantation in children. The TCRbeta library incorporated unique molecular identifiers. TCRdb reprocessed the PCR reads with MiXCR, giving one entry per CDR3 protein. The table lists approximately 500,000 distinct CDR3 sequences, around 27% of them singletons. Findings and limits, study-wide: After one year, T-cell counts and TCRbeta diversity mostly came from new T cells.

V shed 3 bases, J shed 6 bases, and the junction held 5 bases outside the gene matches. The germline V gene encodes CDR1 SGHRS and CDR2 YFSETQ. This CDR3 comprises 13 residues. This clonotype was counted between two and nine times. What it recognizes is unknown. The V call is TRBV5-1, the J call TRBJ2-7; 8 bases align to TRBD1. The sequences come from PBMCs, collected before TCRalphabeta/CD19-depleted stem cell transplant. This receptor was taken from a boy in the first two years of life with Wiskott-Aldrich syndrome, due to receive a stem cell transplant. The DNA of the CDR3 is TGCGCCAGCAGCTCATCCACAGGGGGCGAGCAGTACTTC. Translation gives CASSSSTGGEQYF.